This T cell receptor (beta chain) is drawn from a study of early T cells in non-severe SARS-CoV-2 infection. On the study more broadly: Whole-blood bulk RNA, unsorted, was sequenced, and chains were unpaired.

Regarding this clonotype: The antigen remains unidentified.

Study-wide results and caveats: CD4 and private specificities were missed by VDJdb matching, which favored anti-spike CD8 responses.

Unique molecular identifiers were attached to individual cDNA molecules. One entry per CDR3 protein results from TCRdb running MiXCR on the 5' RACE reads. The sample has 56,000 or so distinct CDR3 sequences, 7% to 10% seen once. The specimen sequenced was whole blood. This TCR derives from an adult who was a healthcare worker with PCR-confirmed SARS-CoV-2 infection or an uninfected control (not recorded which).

CDR3 nucleotides: TGTGCCAGCAGTGAAGCGCCACAGGGAACGATCTACAATGAGCAGTTCTTC. It specifies CASSEAPQGTIYNEQFF. The chain combines TRBV2 with TRBJ2-1, with D maybe TRBD1 (6 bases). The CDR3 sequence is 17 residues long. Looked up from germline, CDR1 is SNHLY and CDR2 is FYNNEI. Deletions cut 0 bases from V and 3 bases from J, with 15 bases between. The full variable domain, rest sourced from reference TRBV2 and TRBJ2-1, is EPEVTQTPSHQVTQMGQEVILRCVPISNHLYFYWYRQILGQKVEFLVSFYNNEISEKSEIFDDQFSVERPDGSNFTLKIRSTKLEDSAMYFCASSEAPQGTIYNEQFFGPGTRLTVL.